This T cell receptor (beta chain) came from a study of blood T cell repertoires in COVID-19. In the study overall: Both acute and convalescent COVID-19 samples were obtained from the United States, Italy and Spain.

The V segment lost 5 bases and the J segment 4 bases; nucleotides outside the gene matches: 11. This CDR3 has 17 residues. Germline CDR1 is MDHEN and CDR2 is SYDVKM. Original processing methods: Nucleated cell counts were estimated from reference gene primer amplification. The table came from immunoSEQ multiplex PCR; TCRdb's copy has only in-frame clones and leaves some out. That table supplies the V and J calls and clone size; D and trimming were determined from the DNA. This table holds 160,000 or so clones, 80% found once. The chain carries TRBV28 and TRBJ2-3; 11 bases line up with TRBD2. This clonotype was obtained from a man aged 55 to 70 with acute or convalescent COVID-19. What was sequenced was peripheral blood. CDR3 protein: CASSARPGTSGSDTQYF. CDR3 nucleotide sequence: TGTGCCAGCAGTGCCCGACCCGGGACTAGCGGTTCAGATACGCAGTATTTT.